Presented here are 20 T cell receptor beta chains from one specimen sequenced in a study of monozygotic twins with cystic fibrosis. The data were produced by immunoSEQ multiplex PCR, yet TCRdb's version contains in-frame clones alone and is incomplete. Seen here are roughly 28,000 clones, around 85% observed once, and the top ten hold roughly 0.85%. Sequencing was performed on blood. All receptors derive from a girl aged 2 to 10 with cystic fibrosis.

V and J are TRBV7-8 and TRBJ2-2; D remains unclear. The germline V gene encodes CDR1 SGHVS and CDR2 FQNEAQ. V was cut by 5 bases and J by 5 bases, with 9 bases left in between. CDR3 length: 13 amino acids. As DNA, the CDR3 is TGTGCCAGCAGCCCCCCGCGAACCGGGGAGCTGTTTTTT. The encoded protein is CASSPPRTGELFF.

The V call is TRBV11-2, the J call TRBJ1-1; tentatively, D is TRBD1 (6 bases). Germline V lookup: CDR1 SGHAT, CDR2 FQNNGV. The CDR3 spans 16 residues. V was pared by 2 bases and J by 0 bases, with 13 bases between. CDR3 amino acids: CASSLLPTGMNTEAFF. Here the CDR3 DNA reads TGTGCCAGCAGCTTACTCCCGACAGGCATGAACACTGAAGCTTTCTTT. The full variable domain, its missing parts supplied by reference TRBV11-2 and TRBJ1-1, is EAGVAQSPRYKIIEKRQSVAFWCNPISGHATLYWYQQILGQGPKLLIQFQNNGVVDDSQLPKDRFSAERLKGVDSTLKIQPAKLEDSAVYLCASSLLPTGMNTEAFFGQGTRLTVV.

This rearrangement joins TRBV5-4 to TRBJ1-2; D is possibly TRBD1 (6 bases). The CDR3 has 14 amino acids. Germline CDR1 is SGHNT and CDR2 is YYREEE (reference sequence). V dropped 3 bases and J dropped 4 bases, with 13 bases sitting between them. CDR3 DNA sequence: TGTGCCAGCAGCTCAGGGGTTCTCCCCTATGGCTACACCTTC. It specifies CASSSGVLPYGYTF.

This chain joins TRBV25-1 and TRBJ2-2; maybe TRBD2 (5 bases). The CDR3 length is 14 residues. V gave up 1 base and J gave up 5 bases, with 8 bases separating them. CDR1 is MGHDK and CDR2 is SYGVNS in the germline V gene. The CDR3 is CASSELGGTGELFF. The CDR3 DNA follows: TGTGCCAGCAGTGAATTAGGAGGAACCGGGGAGCTGTTTTTT.

This CDR3 reads CASSLSGNGYTF. The CDR3 DNA follows: TGTGCCAGCAGCCTCTCAGGGAATGGCTACACCTTC. The rearrangement joins TRBV4-2 to TRBJ1-2, with D tentatively TRBD1 (5 bases). This CDR3 comprises 12 residues. Germline loops: CDR1 LGHNA, CDR2 YNFKEQ. V lost 4 bases and J lost 6, with 9 bases in between.

The chain couples TRBV6-5 to TRBJ1-6; tentatively, D is TRBD1 (5 bases). Looked up from germline, CDR1 is MNHEY and CDR2 is SVGAGI. V was clipped by 11 bases and J by 7 bases, with 15 bases between them. The CDR3 extends over 13 amino acids. CDR3 sequence: CASSRDSNSPLHF. CDR3 bases: TGTGCCTCAAGCCGGGACTCCAATTCACCCCTCCACTTT.

This clone was counted a few times. The chain joins TRBV2 to TRBJ1-2; TRBD1 aligns across 8 bases. This CDR3 contains 13 residues. V was clipped by 8 bases and J by 4 bases; unmatched bases: 6. CDR1 is SNHLY and CDR2 is FYNNEI in the germline V gene. Here the CDR3 DNA reads TGTGCCAGCTACGGGGGGACAGGCTATGGCTACACCTTC. Translation gives CASYGGTGYGYTF.

V is TRBV6-6 and J is TRBJ1-2; no clear D gene. There are 11 residues in the CDR3. With 0 bases removed from V and 7 bases from J, the gap between germline ends came to 3 bases. Germline CDR1 is MNHNY and CDR2 is SVGAGI (reference sequence). DNA for the CDR3: TGTGCCAGCAGTTACTCGACTGGCTACACCTTC. Its translation is CASSYSTGYTF.

This rearrangement joins TRBV30 to TRBJ1-1, with D tentatively TRBD1 (5 bases). The germline V gene encodes CDR1 GTSNPN and CDR2 SVGIG (reference sequence). V was shortened by 1 base and J by 4 bases, with 10 bases between the two germline ends. The CDR3 totals 13 residues. The CDR3 DNA is TGTGCCTGGAGTGAAGGGGCGGGCACTGAAGCTTTCTTT. It is translated as CAWSEGAGTEAFF.

The chain couples TRBV6-6 to TRBJ1-1, with 9 nucleotides matching TRBD1. The CDR3 is made up of 14 amino acids. Germline V gene data show CDR1 as MNHNY and CDR2 as SVGAGI (reference sequence). V was pared by 4 bases and J by 5 bases, with 5 bases of the junction left unmatched. CDR3 protein: CASSFGQGYTEAFF. In nucleotides, the CDR3 is TGTGCCAGCAGTTTTGGACAGGGGTATACTGAAGCTTTCTTT.

The rearrangement links TRBV27 to TRBJ2-7; D is unclear. Germline CDR1 and CDR2: MNHEY and SMNVEV (reference sequence). Trimming pared 3 bases from V and 2 bases from J, leaving 11 bases between. The CDR3 loop spans 14 amino acids. The CDR3 reads CASSFQRNPYEQYF. DNA of the CDR3: TGTGCCAGCAGTTTCCAGAGGAACCCCTACGAGCAGTACTTC.

CDR3 residues: CASSSVGGSNQPQHF. CDR3 in DNA: TGCGCCAGCAGCTCCGTCGGGGGGAGCAATCAGCCCCAGCATTTT. The chain joins TRBV4-1 to TRBJ1-5, with D possibly TRBD1 on 5 matching bases. This CDR3 region has 15 residues. The V end lost 5 bases, the J end lost 1 base, and 12 bases lay between the germline ends. Germline V gene data show CDR1 as MGHRA and CDR2 as YSYEKL.

V is TRBV2 and J is TRBJ1-5; D gene unclear. This CDR3 has 15 amino acids. The ends were cut back, 0 bases at V and 4 bases at J, with 10 bases in the middle. Germline CDR1 and CDR2: SNHLY and FYNNEI. The CDR3: CASSEAPRGNQPQHF. CDR3 nucleotides: TGTGCCAGCAGTGAAGCCCCCCGGGGAAATCAGCCCCAGCATTTT.

This rearrangement joins TRBV29-1 to TRBJ2-7; 8 positions agree with TRBD1. CDR3 length: 13 residues. Germline CDR1 is SQVTM and CDR2 is ANQGSEA. The J segment lost 6 bases and the V segment lost 3 bases, leaving 7 bases of the junction unmatched. CDR3 sequence: CSVEIRDRIEQYF. DNA for the CDR3: TGCAGCGTTGAGATCCGGGACAGGATCGAGCAGTACTTC.

The rearrangement links TRBV5-1 to TRBJ2-7; 8 positions agree with TRBD1. The CDR3 contains 15 residues. V shed 4 bases and J 0 bases; nucleotides not matched to a gene: 6. The germline V gene has CDR1 SGHRS and CDR2 YFSETQ. The CDR3 coding sequence is TGCGCCAGCAGCACGGGACAGGCGACCTCCTACGAGCAGTACTTC. Translation gives CASSTGQATSYEQYF.

This clone appeared a few times. V usage is TRBV19 and J usage is TRBJ1-1; D call uncertain. The germline CDR1 and CDR2 sequences are LNHDA and SQIVND (reference sequence). This CDR3 has 15 amino acids. Trimming removed 5 bases at V and 1 base at J, with 14 bases between. CDR3 amino acids: CASSLSQRSNTEAFF. The CDR3 DNA follows: TGTGCCAGTAGTTTATCGCAGAGATCGAACACTGAAGCTTTCTTT. Full variable domain (remainder filled in from reference TRBV19 and TRBJ1-1): DGGITQSPKYLFRKEGQNVTLSCEQNLNHDAMYWYRQDPGQGLRLIYYSQIVNDFQKGDIAEGYSVSREKKESFPLTVTSAQKNPTAFYLCASSLSQRSNTEAFFGQGTRLTVV.

The V gene is TRBV5-6, the J gene TRBJ2-2, with D possibly being TRBD1 (5 bases). V lost 0 bases and J lost 0, with 9 bases in between. Germline V gives CDR1 SGHDT, CDR2 YYEEEE. This CDR3 has 16 residues. For the CDR3, the DNA is TGTGCCAGCAGCTTGGTAGGCAGGGCGAACACCGGGGAGCTGTTTTTT. Translation gives CASSLVGRANTGELFF.

The DNA of the CDR3 is TGCGCCAGCAGCTATGAGCGGCCCACAGATACGCAGTATTTT. It translates to CASSYERPTDTQYF. V is TRBV5-1 and J is TRBJ2-3, with D perhaps TRBD2 (5 bases). V lost 3 bases and J lost 2, with 10 bases in between. This CDR3 is built from 14 residues. Per the germline V gene, CDR1 is SGHRS and CDR2 is YFSETQ.

V and J are TRBV9 and TRBJ2-1, with D maybe TRBD1 (5 bases). CDR1 SGDLS and CDR2 YYNGEE come from the germline V gene. The CDR3 consists of 16 residues. V was trimmed by 5 bases and J by 0 bases, leaving 15 bases between them. The CDR3 sequence: CASSVQGLISYNEQFF. The CDR3 region has the DNA TGTGCCAGCAGTGTTCAGGGCTTAATCTCCTACAATGAGCAGTTCTTC.

This rearrangement joins TRBV28 to TRBJ2-7; D gene ambiguous. This CDR3 region has 13 residues. Per germline, CDR1 MDHEN and CDR2 SYDVKM. Trimming cost V 5 bases and J 7 bases, with 15 bases left between them. The CDR3 loop reads CASSPHDEIEQYF. CDR3 nucleotide sequence: TGTGCCAGCAGTCCTCACGACGAAATTGAGCAGTACTTC.